The clone carrying this TCR beta chain was counted a few times. The antigen remains unidentified. Sequencing used immunoSEQ multiplex PCR; TCRdb keeps in-frame clones, though not all of them. The data hold around 45,000 clones, with approximately 85% observed a single time. Noted time point: pretreatment peripheral blood. The study collected 1 to 8 samples per patient, pretreatment and on-treatment. The sample is drawn from a study of PD-L1 blockade in urothelial cancer. On the study more broadly: Across blood samples, T cells had a median count of about 140,000.

This CDR3 contains 15 residues. Germline lookup yields CDR1 SGHRS and CDR2 YFSETQ. Trimming cost V 4 bases and J 0 bases, with 11 bases left between them. Overall study results and limits: Where pretreatment blood TCR clonality fell below the median, better survival was predicted.

The sequences come from PBMCs, collected around atezolizumab (anti-PD-L1) treatment. This receptor was taken from a man in his fifties or sixties with urothelial cancer. The chain recombines TRBV5-1 with TRBJ1-3; tentatively, D is TRBD1 (5 bases). The CDR3 DNA reads TGCGCCAGCAGCGGGGGACTAACCTCTGGAAACACCATATATTTT. Translation gives CASSGGLTSGNTIYF. Full variable domain (outside the CDR3, taken from reference TRBV5-1 and TRBJ1-3): KAGVTQTPRYLIKTRGQQVTLSCSPISGHRSVSWYQQTPGQGLQFLFEYFSETQRNKGNFPGRFSGRQFSNSRSEMNVSTLELGDSALYLCASSGGLTSGNTIYFGEGSWLTVV.